The clone carrying this T cell receptor beta chain was observed many times. The data originate from a study of blood T cell repertoires in COVID-19. About the study: Both acute and convalescent COVID-19 samples were obtained from the United States, Italy and Spain. The cDNA or gDNA used as material had been derived from T cells, B-cell-depleted T cells, or PBMCs.

V lost 7 bases to trimming and J lost 0 bases; unmatched junction nucleotides: 6. Germline CDR1 is SQVTM and CDR2 is ANQGSEA. The CDR3 has 13 amino acids. Study processing details: It was from reference gene primer amplification that nucleated cell counts were estimated. This table comes from immunoSEQ multiplex PCR, and its TCRdb copy is limited to in-frame clones, with some not included. Clone size and V and J calls were adopted from that table, with D and trimming inferred from the DNA. The sample includes 110,000 or so clones, about three quarters of them seen just once. The chain recombines TRBV29-1 with TRBJ2-7; 7 positions match TRBD2. The sequencing input was peripheral blood. This TCR came from a woman in her forties with acute or convalescent COVID-19. The CDR3 here is CSAQGGYSYEQYF. The DNA of the CDR3 is TGCAGCGCCCAGGGAGGGTACTCCTACGAGCAGTACTTC.